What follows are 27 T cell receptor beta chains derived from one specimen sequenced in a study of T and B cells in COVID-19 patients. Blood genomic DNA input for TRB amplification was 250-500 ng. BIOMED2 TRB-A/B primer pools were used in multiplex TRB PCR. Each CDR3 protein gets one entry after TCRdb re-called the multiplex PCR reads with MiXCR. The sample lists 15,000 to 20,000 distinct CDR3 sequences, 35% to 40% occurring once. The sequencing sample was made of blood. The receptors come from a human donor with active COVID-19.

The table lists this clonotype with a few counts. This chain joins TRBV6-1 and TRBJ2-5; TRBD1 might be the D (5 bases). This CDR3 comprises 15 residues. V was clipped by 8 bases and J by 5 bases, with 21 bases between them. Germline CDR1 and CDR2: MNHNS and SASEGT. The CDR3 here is CASARTPSMDETQYF. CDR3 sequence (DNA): TGTGCCAGCGCGAGGACACCGTCTATGGATGAGACCCAGTACTTC.

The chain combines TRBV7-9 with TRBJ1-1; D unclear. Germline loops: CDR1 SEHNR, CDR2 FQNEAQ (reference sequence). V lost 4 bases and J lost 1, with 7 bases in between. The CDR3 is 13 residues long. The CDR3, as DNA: TGTGCCAGCAGCTCTGAGGCGAACACTGAAGCTTTCTTT. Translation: CASSSEANTEAFF.

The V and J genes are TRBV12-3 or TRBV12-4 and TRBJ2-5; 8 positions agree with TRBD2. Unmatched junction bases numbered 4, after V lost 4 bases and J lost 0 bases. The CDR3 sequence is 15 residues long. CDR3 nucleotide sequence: TGTGCCAGCAGTTATCGCGGGGGGCACCAAGAGACCCAGTACTTC. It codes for CASSYRGGHQETQYF.

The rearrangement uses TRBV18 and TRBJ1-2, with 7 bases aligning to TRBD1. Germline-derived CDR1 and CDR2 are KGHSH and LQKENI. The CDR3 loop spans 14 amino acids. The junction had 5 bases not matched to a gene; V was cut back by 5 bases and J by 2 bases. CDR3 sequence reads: CASSTGVMNYGYTF. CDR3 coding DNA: TGTGCCAGCTCAACAGGGGTTATGAACTATGGCTACACCTTC.

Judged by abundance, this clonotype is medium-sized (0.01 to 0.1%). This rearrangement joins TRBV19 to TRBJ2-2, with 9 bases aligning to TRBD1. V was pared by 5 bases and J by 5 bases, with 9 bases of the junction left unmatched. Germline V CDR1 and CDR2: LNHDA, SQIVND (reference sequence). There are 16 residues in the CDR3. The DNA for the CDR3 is TGTGCCAGTAGTCTTGGACAGGGGTTGTTTACCGGGGAGCTGTTTTTT. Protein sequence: CASSLGQGLFTGELFF.

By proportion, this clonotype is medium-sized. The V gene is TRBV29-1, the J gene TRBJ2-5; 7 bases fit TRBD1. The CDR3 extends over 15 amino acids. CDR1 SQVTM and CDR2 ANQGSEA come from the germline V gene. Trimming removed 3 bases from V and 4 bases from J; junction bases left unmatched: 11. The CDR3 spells CSVDDPGQLRETQYF. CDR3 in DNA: TGCAGCGTTGATGACCCGGGACAGCTACGAGAGACCCAGTACTTC.

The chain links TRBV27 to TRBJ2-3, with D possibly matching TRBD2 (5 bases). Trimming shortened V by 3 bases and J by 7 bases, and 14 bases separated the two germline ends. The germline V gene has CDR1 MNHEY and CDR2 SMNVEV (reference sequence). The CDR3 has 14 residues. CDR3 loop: CASSFSTNGNTQYF. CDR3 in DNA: TGTGCCAGCAGTTTCTCTACTAACGGGAATACGCAGTATTTT.

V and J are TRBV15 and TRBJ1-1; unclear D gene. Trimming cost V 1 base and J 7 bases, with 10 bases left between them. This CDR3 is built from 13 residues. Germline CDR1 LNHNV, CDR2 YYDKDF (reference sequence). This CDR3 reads CATSRVSADEAFF. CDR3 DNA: TGTGCCACCAGCAGAGTGTCGGCAGATGAAGCTTTCTTT.

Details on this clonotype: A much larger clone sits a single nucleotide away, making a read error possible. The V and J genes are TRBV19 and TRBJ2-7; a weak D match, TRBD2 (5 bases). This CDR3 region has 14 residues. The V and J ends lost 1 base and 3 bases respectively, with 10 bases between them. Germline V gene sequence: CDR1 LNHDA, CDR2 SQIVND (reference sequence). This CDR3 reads CASSIVQGGYEQYV. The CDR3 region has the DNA TGTGCCAGTAGTATAGTACAAGGAGGCTACGAGCAGTACGTC.

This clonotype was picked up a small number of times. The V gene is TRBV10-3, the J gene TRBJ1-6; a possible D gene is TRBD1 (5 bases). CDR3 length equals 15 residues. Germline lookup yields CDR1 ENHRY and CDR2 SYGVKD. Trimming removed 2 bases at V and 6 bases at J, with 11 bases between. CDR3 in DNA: TGTGCCATCAGTGAGGAGGGACCAGTTAATTCACCCCTCCACTTT. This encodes CAISEEGPVNSPLHF.

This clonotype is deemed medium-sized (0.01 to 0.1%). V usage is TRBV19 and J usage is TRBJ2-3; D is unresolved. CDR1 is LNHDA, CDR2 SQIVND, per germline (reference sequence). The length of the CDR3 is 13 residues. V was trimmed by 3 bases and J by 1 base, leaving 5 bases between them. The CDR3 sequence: CASSMSGTDTQYF. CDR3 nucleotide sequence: TGTGCCAGTAGTATGAGTGGCACAGATACGCAGTATTTT. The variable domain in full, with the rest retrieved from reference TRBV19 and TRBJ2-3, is DGGITQSPKYLFRKEGQNVTLSCEQNLNHDAMYWYRQDPGQGLRLIYYSQIVNDFQKGDIAEGYSVSREKKESFPLTVTSAQKNPTAFYLCASSMSGTDTQYFGPGTRLTVL.

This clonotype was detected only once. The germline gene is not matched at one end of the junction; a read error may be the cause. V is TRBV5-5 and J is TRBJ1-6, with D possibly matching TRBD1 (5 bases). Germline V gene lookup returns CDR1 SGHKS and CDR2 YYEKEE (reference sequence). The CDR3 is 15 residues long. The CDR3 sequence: CASQLGLNYNLPLHF. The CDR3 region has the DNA TGTGCCAGCCAACTGGGACTGAATTATAATTTACCCCTCCACTTT.

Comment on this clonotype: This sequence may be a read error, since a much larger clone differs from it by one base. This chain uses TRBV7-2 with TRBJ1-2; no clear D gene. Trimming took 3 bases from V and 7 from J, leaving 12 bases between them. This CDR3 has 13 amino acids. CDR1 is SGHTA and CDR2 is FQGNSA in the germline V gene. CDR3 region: CASSLEVSFGYTF. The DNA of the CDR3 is TGTGCCAGCAGCTTGGAGGTTAGCTTTGGCTACACCTTC.

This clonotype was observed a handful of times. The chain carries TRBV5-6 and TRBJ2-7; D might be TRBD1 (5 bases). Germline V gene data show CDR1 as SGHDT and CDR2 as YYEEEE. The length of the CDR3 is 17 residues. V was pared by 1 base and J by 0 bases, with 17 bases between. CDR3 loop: CASSLIARTTYSYEQYF. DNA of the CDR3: TGTGCCAGCAGCTTGATTGCCAGGACAACCTACTCCTACGAGCAGTACTTC.

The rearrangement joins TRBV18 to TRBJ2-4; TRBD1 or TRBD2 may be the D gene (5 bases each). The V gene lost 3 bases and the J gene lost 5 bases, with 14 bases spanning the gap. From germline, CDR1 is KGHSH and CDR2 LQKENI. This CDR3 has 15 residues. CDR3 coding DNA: TGTGCCAGCTCACCGAATCCCGGGACGGAAAACATTCAGTACTTC. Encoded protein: CASSPNPGTENIQYF.

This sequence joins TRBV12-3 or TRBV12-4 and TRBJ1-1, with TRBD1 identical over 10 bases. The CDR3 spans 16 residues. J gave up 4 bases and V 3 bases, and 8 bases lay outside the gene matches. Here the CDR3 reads CASSFQGQGRGTEAFF. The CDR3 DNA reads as TGTGCCAGCAGTTTCCAGGGACAGGGGCGGGGCACTGAAGCTTTCTTT.

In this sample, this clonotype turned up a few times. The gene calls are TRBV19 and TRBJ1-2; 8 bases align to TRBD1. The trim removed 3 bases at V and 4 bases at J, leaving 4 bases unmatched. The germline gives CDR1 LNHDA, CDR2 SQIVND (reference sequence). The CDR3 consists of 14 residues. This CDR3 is CASSMTGVSYGYTF. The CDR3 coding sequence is TGTGCCAGTAGTATGACAGGGGTGAGCTATGGCTACACCTTC.

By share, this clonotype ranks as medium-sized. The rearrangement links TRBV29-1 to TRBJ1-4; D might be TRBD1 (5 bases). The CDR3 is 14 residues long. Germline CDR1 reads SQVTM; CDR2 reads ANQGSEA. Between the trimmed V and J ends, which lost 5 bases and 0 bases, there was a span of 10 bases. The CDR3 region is CSVTQTATNEKLFF. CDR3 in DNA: TGCAGCGTTACCCAGACAGCAACTAATGAAAAACTGTTTTTT.

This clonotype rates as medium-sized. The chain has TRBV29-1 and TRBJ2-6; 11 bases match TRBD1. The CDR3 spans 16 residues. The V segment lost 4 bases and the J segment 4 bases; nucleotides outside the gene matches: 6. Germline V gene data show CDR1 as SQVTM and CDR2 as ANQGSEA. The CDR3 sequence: CSVGGQGVGGANVLTF. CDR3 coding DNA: TGCAGCGTTGGGGGACAGGGGGTAGGAGGGGCCAACGTCCTGACTTTC.

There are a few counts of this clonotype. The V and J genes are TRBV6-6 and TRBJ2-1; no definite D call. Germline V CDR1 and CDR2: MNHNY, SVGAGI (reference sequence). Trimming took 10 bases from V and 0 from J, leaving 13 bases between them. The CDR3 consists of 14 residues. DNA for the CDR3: TGTGCCACCAGCGAGCGACTCTCCTACAATGAGCAGTTCTTC. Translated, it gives CATSERLSYNEQFF.

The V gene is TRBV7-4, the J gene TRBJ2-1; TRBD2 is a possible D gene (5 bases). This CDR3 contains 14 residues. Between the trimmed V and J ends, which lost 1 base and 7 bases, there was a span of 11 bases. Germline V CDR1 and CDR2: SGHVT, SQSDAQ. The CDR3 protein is CASSLDASSNEQFF. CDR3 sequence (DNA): TGTGCCAGCAGCTTAGATGCTAGCTCTAATGAGCAGTTCTTC.

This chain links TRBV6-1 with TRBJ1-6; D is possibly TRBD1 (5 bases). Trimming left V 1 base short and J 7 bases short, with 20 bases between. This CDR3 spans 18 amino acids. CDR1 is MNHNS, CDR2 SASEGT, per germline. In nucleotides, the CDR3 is TGTGCCAGCAGTGAAGAGGGGCGCTCCCCCATATGGAATTCACCCCTCCACTTT. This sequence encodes CASSEEGRSPIWNSPLHF.

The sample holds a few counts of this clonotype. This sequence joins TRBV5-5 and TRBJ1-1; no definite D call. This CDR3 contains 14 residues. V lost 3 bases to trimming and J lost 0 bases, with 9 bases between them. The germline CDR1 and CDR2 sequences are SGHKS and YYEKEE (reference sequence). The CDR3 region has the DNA TGTGCCAGCAGCTCGATGGGAATGAACACTGAAGCTTTCTTT. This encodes CASSSMGMNTEAFF.

CDR3: CASSGQVNTEAFF. As DNA, the CDR3 is TGTGCCAGCAGCGGACAGGTGAACACTGAAGCTTTCTTT. This chain uses TRBV6-1 with TRBJ1-1; TRBD1 agrees at 7 bases. The V gene end was trimmed by 6 bases and the J gene end by 0 bases; junction bases not matched to a gene: 1. The CDR3 runs 13 residues. Germline lookup yields CDR1 MNHNS and CDR2 SASEGT.

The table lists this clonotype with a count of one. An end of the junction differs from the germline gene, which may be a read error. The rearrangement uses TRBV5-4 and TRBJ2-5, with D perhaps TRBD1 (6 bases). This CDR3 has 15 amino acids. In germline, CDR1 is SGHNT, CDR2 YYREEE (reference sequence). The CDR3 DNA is TGTGCCTGCAGCTTGGACACAGGGTTTTTAGAGACCCAGTACTTC. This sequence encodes CACSLDTGFLETQYF.

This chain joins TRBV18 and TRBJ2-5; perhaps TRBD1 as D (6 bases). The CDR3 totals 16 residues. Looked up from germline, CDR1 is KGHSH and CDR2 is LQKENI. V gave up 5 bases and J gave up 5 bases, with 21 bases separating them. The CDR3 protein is CASSTNTGTLGETQYF. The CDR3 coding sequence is TGTGCCAGCTCAACTAACACCGGGACACTTGGGGAGACCCAGTACTTC.

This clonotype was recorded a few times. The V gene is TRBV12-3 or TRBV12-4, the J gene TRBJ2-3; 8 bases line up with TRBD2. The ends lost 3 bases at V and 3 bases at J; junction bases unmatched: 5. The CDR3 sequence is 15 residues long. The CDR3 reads CASSLGGGQTDTQYF. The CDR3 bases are TGTGCCAGCAGTTTGGGCGGGGGGCAGACAGATACGCAGTATTTT.